Listed below are T cell receptor beta chains from one sample, sequenced in a study of cytomegalovirus exposure and HLA in healthy donors. Sequenced by immunoSEQ multiplex PCR; TCRdb stores in-frame clones only, minus some. The sample records 170,000 or so clones, around 82% being singletons. The sequenced sample was PBMCs. These receptors originate from a boy between 2 and 10 years old in good health and CMV-seronegative. Each CDR3 is given with its conserved first and last residue. The D gene is left open where the match is weak. Clone size, where shown, is once, few, many, or a class for clones that have expanded.

d_call j_call clone_size v_call cdr3_nt cdr3_aa
TRBD2 TRBJ2-7 few TRBV27 TGTGCCAGCAGTTCGAGACTAGCGGGGCTACCCTACGAGCAGTACTTC CASSSRLAGLPYEQYF
TRBD2 TRBJ2-2 - TRBV5-4 TGTGCCAGCAGTCGGACTAGCGGGAGGCTGAACACCGGGGAGCTGTTTTTT CASSRTSGRLNTGELFF
- TRBJ2-7 few TRBV29-1 TGCAGCGTTGTAATCGAGTACGAGCAGTACTTC CSVVIEYEQYF
TRBD2 TRBJ2-2 - TRBV9 TGTGCCAGCAGAGGACTAGCGGGAGGCACCGGGGAGCTGTTTTTT CASRGLAGGTGELFF
- TRBJ2-7 - TRBV12-5 TGTGCTAGTGGTTTGGTACCAGGAGGGAGCGAGCAGTACTTC CASGLVPGGSEQYF
TRBD1 TRBJ2-1 - TRBV4-1 TGCGCCAGCAGCCAAGGACAGGGGGCCTACAATGAGCAGTTCTTC CASSQGQGAYNEQFF
TRBD1 TRBJ2-7 - TRBV28 TGTGCCTCCACGGGGACAGCTTCCTACGAGCAGTACTTC CASTGTASYEQYF
- TRBJ2-5 - TRBV28 TGTGCCAGCACCGCTGGGCTAGAGACCCAGTACTTC CASTAGLETQYF
TRBD1 TRBJ2-1 - TRBV28 TGTGCCAGCAGCCGGACAGGCCTGGGGAATGAGCAGTTCTTC CASSRTGLGNEQFF
TRBD1 TRBJ1-1 few TRBV6-5 TGTGCCAGCAGTTACGCCGACAGGGCCACTGAAGCTTTCTTT CASSYADRATEAFF
- TRBJ2-3 - TRBV5-6 TGTGCCAGCAGCTTCAGTGGGACTTTTAGCACAGATACGCAGTATTTT CASSFSGTFSTDTQYF